This TCR beta chain appears in the sequencing data of a study of T-cell reconstitution after alpha-beta-depleted transplantation in children. This clonotype was counted at least ten times. A library of TCRbeta sequences, prepared with unique molecular identifiers, was generated. MiXCR was run by TCRdb on the PCR reads, yielding one entry per CDR3 protein. The table lists 230,000 or so distinct CDR3 sequences, around 8.9% of them singletons. Trimming took off 5 bases at V and 4 bases at J, with 18 bases between the two ends. The CDR3 is 15 residues long. Germline lookup yields CDR1 DFQATT and CDR2 SNEGSKA (reference sequence).

The chain carries TRBV20-1 and TRBJ1-3, with a possible D match to TRBD1 (5 bases). The sequences come from PBMCs from the stem cell graft donor, collected from the stem cell graft. The clonotype originates from a human donor who donated a stem cell graft to a child with SCID. CDR3 protein: CSAPHPRTQGNTIYF. The CDR3 region has the DNA TGCAGTGCTCCTCACCCCCGGACACAAGGAAACACCATATATTTT.